The sequence of this T cell receptor (beta chain) was determined in a study of cytomegalovirus exposure and HLA in healthy donors. The primer mix had 60 Vbeta and 13 Jbeta primers. The table came from immunoSEQ multiplex PCR; TCRdb's copy has only in-frame clones and leaves some out. The sample lists around 140,000 clones; 60% to 75% were seen once. Germline CDR1 is SGHTA and CDR2 is FQGNSA. The V gene lost 1 base and the J gene lost 7 bases, with 8 bases spanning the gap. There are 13 residues in the CDR3. Study-wide results and caveats: A later analysis linked a missense variant in DCLRE1C to the trimming of TCR beta V and J genes. The presence/absence work took it that sequencing depth was about the same across donors.

Donors were ostensibly healthy at sampling, although undocumented immune exposures were probable. With respect to this clone: Its cognate antigen is unknown.

This receptor was obtained from a man under 40 in good health and CMV-seronegative. The chain employs TRBV7-2 and TRBJ2-1; D unresolved. The sequenced material came from PBMCs. In DNA, the CDR3 is TGTGCCAGCAGCTTAGAACGAGGTAATGAGCAGTTCTTC. This codes for CASSLERGNEQFF.